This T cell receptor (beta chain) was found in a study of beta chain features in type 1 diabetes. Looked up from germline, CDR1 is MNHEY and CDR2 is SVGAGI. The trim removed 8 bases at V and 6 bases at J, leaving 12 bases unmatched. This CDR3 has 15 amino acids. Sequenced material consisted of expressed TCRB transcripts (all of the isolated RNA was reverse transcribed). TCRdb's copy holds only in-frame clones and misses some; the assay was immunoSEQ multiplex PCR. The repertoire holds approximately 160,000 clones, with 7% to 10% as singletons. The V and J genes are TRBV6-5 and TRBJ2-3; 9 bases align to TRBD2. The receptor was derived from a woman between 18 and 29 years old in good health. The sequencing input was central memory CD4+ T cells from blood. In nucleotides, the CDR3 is TGTGCCAGCGGTTTAGCGGGAGTAGGGACCGATACGCAGTATTTT. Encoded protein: CASGLAGVGTDTQYF.